This TCR beta chain derives from a study of spatial heterogeneity in lung cancer (dated by TCRdb to between 2019 and 2020). Concerning the study at large: Beta-chain transcripts were consistently detected in greater numbers than alpha-chain transcripts, which likely reflects a higher abundance of beta-chain transcripts. In the raw uncorrected reads, each unique combination of TCR and UMI appeared on average more than ten times. The study quantitatively compared TCR alpha and beta repertoires across multiple tumor regions, matched nontumor lung and blood in non-small cell lung cancer. Nonsynonymous mutation counts, determined by whole-exome sequencing of tumor tissue, were related to features of the TCR repertoire. At surgery, roughly 220 tumor regions, roughly 62 matched nontumor lung samples and 56 PBMC samples were TCR-sequenced for both alpha and beta chains. General conclusions and limits of the study: Ubiquitous expanded tumor TCRs were found in blood more often at tumor resection than at routine follow-up. Additional single-cell paired TCR alpha and beta sequencing was considered necessary to confirm, at a functional level, the hypothesis that regional TCRs recognize regional mutations.

This clonotype was observed at least ten times. It lacks a known antigen. No much larger clone exists at a distance of one base, and base qualities are not known. Preparation of the library involved 5' RACE. Sequencing took place on a NextSeq 500. To allow correction of PCR and sequencing errors, the TCR library protocol tagged every TCR cDNA molecule with a unique molecular identifier. Per the original workflow: TCR identification, UMI-based error correction and CDR3 extraction were all carried out with Decombinator tools. TCRs above a frequency of 2 per 1,000, corresponding to the top 1% of the tumor frequency distribution, were defined as expanded. Renyi diversity was computed with the R vegan package after each repertoire had been subsampled 100 times to 5,000 TCRs. To build CDR3 similarity networks, amino acid triplet string-kernel similarity was used, and CDR3s were connected when their pairwise similarity was above 0.82. TCRdb's own reprocessing of the public reads used fastp at Q25 and MiXCR and kept productive beta chains. Rows are unified per CDR3 protein, each entry keeping the most common DNA and genes. TCRdb's processing, not the study's, gives the V and J calls here. The sample table holds under 14,000 distinct CDR3 sequences, of which 6% to 6.5% were seen once. In total, the top ten clones hold approximately 30% of the sample.

The time point label corresponds to: sample taken at primary tumor resection. The donors were more than 60 patients from the lung TRACERx cohort who had early-stage, untreated non-small cell lung cancer. Whole RNA extracted from tumor and nontumor lung tissue, or from cryopreserved PBMC samples, was used for TCR sequencing without cell sorting. Only patients with enough RNA available from two or more tumor regions were chosen for TCR sequencing. Deletion took 0 bases off V and 0 bases off J, with a span of 10 bases between the germline ends. CDR1 and CDR2 (MGHRA, YSYEKL) derive from the germline V gene. Taken from cysteine to phenylalanine, the CDR3 has 16 residues. The retained sequence is limited to the CDR3, 48 bases, with the frame set at the first base.

The origin of this receptor is a male donor with early-stage non-small cell lung cancer. The sample was PBMCs, taken at surgery. The chain was built from TRBV4-1 and TRBJ2-3; the D gene is not confidently resolved. The bases are TGCGCCAGCAGCCAAGATGGGGTACCGAGCACAGATACGCAGTATTTT. Translated, this is CASSQDGVPSTDTQYF.